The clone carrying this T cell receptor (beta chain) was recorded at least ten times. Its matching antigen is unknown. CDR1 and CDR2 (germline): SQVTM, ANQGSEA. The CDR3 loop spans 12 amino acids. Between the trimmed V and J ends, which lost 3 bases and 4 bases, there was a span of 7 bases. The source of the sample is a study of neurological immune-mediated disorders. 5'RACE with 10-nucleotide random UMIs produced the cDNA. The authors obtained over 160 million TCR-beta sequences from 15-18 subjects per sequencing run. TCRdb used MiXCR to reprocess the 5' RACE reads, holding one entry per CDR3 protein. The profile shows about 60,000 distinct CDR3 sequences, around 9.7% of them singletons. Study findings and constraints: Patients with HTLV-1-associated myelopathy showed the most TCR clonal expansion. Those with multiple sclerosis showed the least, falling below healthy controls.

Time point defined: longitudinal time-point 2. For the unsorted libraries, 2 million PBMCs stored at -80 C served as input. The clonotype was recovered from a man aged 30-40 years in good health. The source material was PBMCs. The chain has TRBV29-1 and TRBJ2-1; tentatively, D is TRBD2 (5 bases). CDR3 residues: CSVDEGYNEQFF. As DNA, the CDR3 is TGCAGCGTTGACGAGGGATACAATGAGCAGTTCTTC.